These 21 T cell receptor beta chains were sequenced from one sample in a study of cytomegalovirus exposure and HLA in healthy donors. Use of 60 Vbeta and 13 Jbeta primers characterized the PCR. Data came from immunoSEQ multiplex PCR; TCRdb stores just in-frame clones and leaves some out. This sample's clone table lists 180,000 or so clones. Sequencing used PBMCs. These receptor sequences come from a young woman in good health and CMV-seropositive.

The rearrangement joins TRBV5-1 to TRBJ1-1, with D uncertain. With 0 bases removed from V and 4 bases from J, the gap between germline ends came to 10 bases. Per the germline V gene, CDR1 is SGHRS and CDR2 is YFSETQ. The CDR3 totals 14 residues. CDR3 sequence: CASSLDTGSTEAFF. For the CDR3, the DNA is TGCGCCAGCAGCTTGGATACGGGATCCACTGAAGCTTTCTTT.

The chain carries TRBV7-6 and TRBJ1-3; D not resolved. This CDR3 contains 13 residues. V was trimmed by 5 bases and J by 0 bases, leaving 5 bases between them. Germline CDR1 is SGHVS and CDR2 is FNYEAQ. The CDR3 nucleotides read TGTGCCAGCAGCCCCAGCTCTGGAAACACCATATATTTT. Amino acid sequence: CASSPSSGNTIYF. Drawing the rest from reference TRBV7-6 and TRBJ1-3, the complete variable domain is GAGVSQSPRYKVTKRGQDVALRCDPISGHVSLYWYRQALGQGPEFLTYFNYEAQQDKSGLPNDRFSAERPEGSISTLTIQRTEQRDSAMYRCASSPSSGNTIYFGEGSWLTVV.

The V and J genes are TRBV7-2 and TRBJ2-5; perhaps TRBD2 as D (6 bases). CDR1 is SGHTA, CDR2 FQGNSA, per germline. This CDR3 spans 16 amino acids. The V gene lost 2 bases and the J gene lost 8 bases, with 21 bases spanning the gap. Written as DNA, the CDR3 is TGTGCCAGCAGCTTAATTGGCGGGGTCCAGAGAGGTACCCAGTACTTC. It translates to CASSLIGGVQRGTQYF.

V gene TRBV5-1 combines with J gene TRBJ2-1, with D possibly TRBD2 on 6 matching bases. The V end was cut by 0 bases, the J end by 2 bases, with 9 bases between. CDR1 is SGHRS, CDR2 YFSETQ, per germline. This CDR3 has 15 residues. The CDR3 coding sequence is TGCGCCAGCAGCTTGGGGGACTCCACCTACAATGAGCAGTTCTTC. It encodes CASSLGDSTYNEQFF.

This chain joins TRBV21-1 and TRBJ2-7; TRBD2 is the table's D call and was not checked against the DNA. TRBV21-1 is given as a pseudogene. The CDR3 sequence is 18 residues long. CDR3 residues: CASSNRLAGDSFAYEQYF. Here the CDR3 DNA reads TGTGCCAGCAGCAACCGACTAGCGGGAGACTCCTTCGCCTACGAGCAGTACTTC.

This chain's CDR3 is CASSPPGSTRNYEQYF. CDR3 DNA: TGTGCCAGCTCACCCCCAGGGTCGACTAGAAACTACGAGCAGTACTTC. The chain couples TRBV18 to TRBJ2-7; D perhaps matches TRBD2 (6 bases). Germline loops: CDR1 KGHSH, CDR2 LQKENI. V lost 3 bases and J 3 bases, leaving 18 bases between the germline ends. This CDR3 is 16 amino acids long.

The J gene is TRBJ1-5, the V gene TRBV28, with D unclear. The CDR3 runs 12 residues. V lost 10 bases to trimming and J lost 0 bases, with 7 bases between them. Germline lookup yields CDR1 MDHEN and CDR2 SYDVKM. CDR3 amino acids: CATPYSNQPQHF. The CDR3 DNA follows: TGTGCCACCCCTTATAGCAATCAGCCCCAGCATTTT.

The rearrangement uses TRBV25-1 and TRBJ1-1; TRBD1 matches 8 bases. Looked up from germline, CDR1 is MGHDK and CDR2 is SYGVNS. The CDR3 consists of 13 residues. The trim removed 10 bases at V and 6 bases at J, leaving 10 bases unmatched. DNA for the CDR3: TGTGCCACTTTGGGACAGGCTGAAGCTGAAGCTTTCTTT. This gives the protein CATLGQAEAEAFF.

This chain joins TRBV4-3 and TRBJ1-2, with D perhaps TRBD1 (5 bases). The germline gives CDR1 LGHNA, CDR2 YSLEER. V lost 0 bases and J 4 bases, leaving 15 bases between the germline ends. This CDR3 comprises 16 residues. Written as DNA, the CDR3 is TGCGCCAGCAGCCAAGAGGGGCCGTCTCAGGGCTATGGCTACACCTTC. Encoded protein: CASSQEGPSQGYGYTF.

This rearrangement joins TRBV18 to TRBJ2-2, with D possibly matching TRBD2 (5 bases). With 1 base removed from V and 2 bases from J, the gap between germline ends came to 11 bases. CDR1 is KGHSH and CDR2 is LQKENI in the germline V gene. The CDR3 runs 16 residues. CDR3 DNA: TGTGCCAGCTCACCACACCCGGGAATCAACACCGGGGAGCTGTTTTTT. The encoded protein is CASSPHPGINTGELFF.

The chain couples TRBV14 to TRBJ1-3, with a possible D match to TRBD1 (5 bases). This CDR3 is 16 amino acids long. V lost 0 bases to trimming and J lost 5 bases, with 14 bases between them. Germline assignment: CDR1 SGHDN and CDR2 FVKESK. CDR3 sequence reads: CASSQDPRDRRNTIYF. The CDR3, as DNA: TGTGCCAGCAGCCAAGACCCCAGGGATCGGAGAAACACCATATATTTT.

The chain couples TRBV10-3 to TRBJ1-4; D may be TRBD1 (5 bases). Deletions cut 0 bases from V and 7 bases from J, with 12 bases between. Germline CDR1 is ENHRY and CDR2 is SYGVKD. The CDR3 is 15 residues long. In nucleotides, the CDR3 is TGTGCCATCAGTGAGTCGTCAGGGTTGGGTGAAAAACTGTTTTTT. It specifies CAISESSGLGEKLFF.

The chain joins TRBV7-2 to TRBJ1-4; D is possibly TRBD1 (6 bases). Germline loops: CDR1 SGHTA, CDR2 FQGNSA. The CDR3 spans 15 residues. Trimming removed 5 bases from V and 0 bases from J, with 10 bases in between. CDR3 nucleotides: TGTGCCAGCAGCCCCCGACAGGCAACTAATGAAAAACTGTTTTTT. This codes for CASSPRQATNEKLFF.

The chain carries TRBV4-1 and TRBJ1-5; no clear D gene. The V gene lost 0 bases and the J gene lost 0 bases, with 6 bases spanning the gap. CDR3 length: 15 amino acids. Germline V lookup: CDR1 MGHRA, CDR2 YSYEKL. CDR3 coding DNA: TGCGCCAGCAGCCAAGACCCGGTTAGCAATCAGCCCCAGCATTTT. Protein sequence: CASSQDPVSNQPQHF.

The chain carries TRBV10-3 and TRBJ2-3, with D uncertain. From germline, CDR1 is ENHRY and CDR2 SYGVKD. Trimming stripped 3 bases from V and 0 bases from J, with 7 bases between. This CDR3 contains 14 residues. CDR3 sequence: CAISEMQSTDTQYF. CDR3 nucleotide sequence: TGTGCCATCAGTGAAATGCAGAGCACAGATACGCAGTATTTT.

This sequence joins TRBV6-5 and TRBJ1-1; 11 nucleotides agree with TRBD1. This CDR3 contains 15 residues. Germline-derived CDR1 and CDR2 are MNHEY and SVGAGI. V dropped 0 bases and J dropped 5; count of bases not matched to a gene: 2. CDR3 bases: TGTGCCAGCAGTTACTCGGGACAGGGGGGTACTGAAGCTTTCTTT. It yields the protein CASSYSGQGGTEAFF.

The CDR3 DNA sequence: TGTGCCAGCAGCTTATACGGACAGGGTGGCGAAAAACTGTTTTTT. This codes for CASSLYGQGGEKLFF. This sequence joins TRBV7-2 and TRBJ1-4; 8 positions match TRBD1. The CDR3 has 15 amino acids. V was clipped by 2 bases and J by 8 bases; unmatched bases: 7. Germline loops: CDR1 SGHTA, CDR2 FQGNSA.

This chain's CDR3 is CASTSYEQYF. CDR3 DNA: TGTGCCAGCACATCATACGAGCAGTACTTC. The rearrangement joins TRBV6-1 to TRBJ2-5, with no clear D. The DNA end is a closer match to TRBJ2-7, so the J assignment may be wrong. The CDR3 has 10 residues. CDR1 and CDR2 from the germline V gene are MNHNS and SASEGT.

Notes on this clone: This CDR3 is also generated by other DNA sequences in the sample. The chain has TRBV29-1 and TRBJ2-3, with D possibly TRBD1 on 6 matching bases. The CDR3 covers 12 residues. Germline V gene data show CDR1 as SQVTM and CDR2 as ANQGSEA. The germline V and J ends were trimmed by 5 bases and 2 bases, with 8 bases remaining between them. CDR3 nucleotide sequence: TGCAGCGTTAGGACAGCCACAGATACGCAGTATTTT. Translating it yields CSVRTATDTQYF.

The chain carries TRBV2 and TRBJ2-3, with TRBD2 matching 14 bases. The length of the CDR3 is 15 residues. Germline-derived CDR1 and CDR2 are SNHLY and FYNNEI. V lost 4 bases, J lost 5 bases, and 2 bases stayed unmatched. In DNA form, the CDR3 reads TGTGCCAGCAGTGTGGGACTAGCGGGAGTAGATACGCAGTATTTT. Its translation: CASSVGLAGVDTQYF.

Concerning this clone itself: The sample has other DNA sequences that encode this CDR3 too. The rearrangement uses TRBV25-1 and TRBJ2-1, with D hard to call. The ends were cut back, 4 bases at V and 3 bases at J, with 10 bases in the middle. This CDR3 contains 14 residues. The germline V gene has CDR1 MGHDK and CDR2 SYGVNS. CDR3 amino acids: CASSGQIFYNEQFF. The CDR3 coding sequence is TGTGCCAGCAGTGGACAAATATTCTACAATGAGCAGTTCTTC.